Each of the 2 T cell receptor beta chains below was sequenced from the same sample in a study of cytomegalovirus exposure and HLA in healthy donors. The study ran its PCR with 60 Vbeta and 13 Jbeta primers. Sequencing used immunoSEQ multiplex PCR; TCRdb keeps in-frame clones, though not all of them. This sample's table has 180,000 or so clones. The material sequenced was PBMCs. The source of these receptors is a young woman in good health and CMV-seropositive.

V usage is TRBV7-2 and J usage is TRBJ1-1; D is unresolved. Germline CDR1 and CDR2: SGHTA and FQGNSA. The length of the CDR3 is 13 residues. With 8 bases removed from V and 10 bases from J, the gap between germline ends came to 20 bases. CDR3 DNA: TGTGCCAGCGGCAATGCAGGAGCGGTTGGAGCTTTCTTT. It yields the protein CASGNAGAVGAFF.

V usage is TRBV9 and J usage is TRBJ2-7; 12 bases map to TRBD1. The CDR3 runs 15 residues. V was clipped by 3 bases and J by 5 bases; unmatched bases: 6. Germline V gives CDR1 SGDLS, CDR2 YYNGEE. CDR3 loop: CASSGPGQGADEQYF. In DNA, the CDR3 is TGTGCCAGCAGCGGACCGGGACAGGGGGCCGACGAGCAGTACTTC.